This T cell receptor beta chain was identified in a study of blood T cell repertoires in COVID-19. Study at large: PBMCs, B-cell-depleted T cells, or T cells were the source of the cDNA or gDNA that made up the material.

As processed by the authors: By means of reference gene primer amplification, nucleated cell counts were estimated. The table came from immunoSEQ multiplex PCR; TCRdb's copy has only in-frame clones and leaves some out. V and J calls and clone size follow that table, whereas D and trimming were derived from the DNA. The sample lists some 150,000 clones; roughly 90% were seen once. V was clipped by 4 bases and J by 3 bases; unmatched bases: 6. The CDR3 runs to 16 residues. Germline V gives CDR1 LGHNA, CDR2 YSLEER. Participant ages covered about 18 to 89 years across 20 to 25 US areas. Assignment of participants to cohorts was predicated upon participant-reported clinical history.

This receptor was obtained from a woman aged 30 to 39 with acute COVID-19. The J gene is TRBJ2-3, the V gene TRBV4-3, with TRBD1 matching 11 bases. The sequenced sample consisted of PBMCs or T cells enriched from blood (not recorded which). The CDR3 DNA sequence: TGCGCCAGCAGCCGAGGGACAGGGGGTTCTACAGATACGCAGTATTTT. Protein: CASSRGTGGSTDTQYF.